Below are 32 T cell receptor beta chains sequenced from a single sample in a study of T cell repertoires in cytomegalovirus infection. MiXCR, run by TCRdb on the reads, gives a single entry per CDR3 protein. In the table there are about 920,000 distinct CDR3 sequences, approximately 31% of which are singletons. These receptors' antigens are unknown. This specimen consisted of cultured CD8+ T cells from PBMCs, obtained from culture after CMV antigen stimulation. The receptors stem from a human donor in good health (CMV status not recorded). Some clones in this sample may be carry-over from other donors' samples.

A remark on this clonotype: A junction end diverges from the germline sequence, so it may reflect a read error. DNA of the CDR3: TGTGCCAGCAGTGAAGAGGGGACAGGGGACCCCCGCTTT. Its protein is CASSEEGTGDPRF. The chain combines TRBV2 with TRBJ1-6; 10 bases match TRBD1. Germline values: CDR1 SNHLY, CDR2 FYNNEI. The CDR3 is 13 residues long.

The J gene is TRBJ2-7, the V gene TRBV15; D is undetermined. Germline assignment: CDR1 LNHNV and CDR2 YYDKDF (reference sequence). V gave up 0 bases and J gave up 3 bases, with 9 bases separating them. The CDR3 loop spans 14 amino acids. The CDR3 protein is CATSRDLAGYEQYV. The CDR3 region has the DNA TGTGCCACCAGCAGAGATCTTGCAGGCTACGAGCAGTACGTC.

The chain uses TRBV6-6 and TRBJ1-5, with D tentatively TRBD1 (5 bases). The germline V gene has CDR1 MNHNY and CDR2 SVGAGI (reference sequence). CDR3 length: 17 amino acids. V lost 5 bases to trimming and J lost 3 bases, with 20 bases between them. CDR3 in DNA: TGTGCCAGCAGTCATTCATCGGGGCTGGGGTCCAATCAGCCCCAGCATTTT. Encoded protein: CASSHSSGLGSNQPQHF.

The chain combines TRBV12-3 or TRBV12-4 with TRBJ1-1, with no clear D. Trimming left V 5 bases short and J 0 bases short, with 10 bases between. The CDR3 loop spans 14 amino acids. The DNA of the CDR3 is TGTGCCAGCAGTCCAATTCTTATGAACACTGAAGCTTTCTTT. Protein sequence: CASSPILMNTEAFF.

The sample holds a few counts of this clonotype. The chain joins TRBV7-9 to TRBJ2-4; 7 nucleotides match TRBD1. J lost 1 base, V lost 4 bases, and 7 bases had no gene match. Germline values: CDR1 SEHNR, CDR2 FQNEAQ (reference sequence). The CDR3 totals 16 residues. CDR3: CASSSNRGEAKNIQYF. The CDR3 DNA sequence: TGTGCCAGCAGCTCAAACAGGGGTGAGGCCAAAAACATTCAGTACTTC.

This clonotype was counted at least ten times. The chain joins TRBV6-5 to TRBJ2-3, with D maybe TRBD2 (6 bases). The length of the CDR3 is 14 residues. Germline CDR1 reads MNHEY; CDR2 reads SVGAGI. Trimming stripped 7 bases from V and 9 bases from J, with 20 bases between. The CDR3 DNA is TGTGCCAGCATTTTACTCCGGGAGCCTGGCACGCAGTATTTT. This encodes CASILLREPGTQYF.

The chain combines TRBV28 with TRBJ2-7; possibly TRBD2 for D (5 bases). Trimming stripped 6 bases from V and 1 base from J, with 10 bases between. This CDR3 is built from 13 residues. The germline V gene has CDR1 MDHEN and CDR2 SYDVKM. The CDR3 sequence: CASRELGSYEQYV. The CDR3 region has the DNA TGTGCCAGCAGAGAACTAGGGTCCTACGAGCAGTACGTC.

V usage is TRBV29-1 and J usage is TRBJ1-2, with TRBD1 matching 8 bases. CDR3 length equals 12 residues. V dropped 4 bases and J dropped 4; count of bases not matched to a gene: 2. Germline assignment: CDR1 SQVTM and CDR2 ANQGSEA. The CDR3 coding sequence is TGCAGCGTTGGGACAGGGACCTATGGCTACACCTTC. Its protein is CSVGTGTYGYTF.

This clonotype showed up just a few times. This chain joins TRBV7-9 and TRBJ2-1; D not certain. Germline lookup yields CDR1 SEHNR and CDR2 FQNEAQ (reference sequence). V was shortened by 1 base and J by 7 bases, with 17 bases between the two germline ends. This CDR3 is 16 amino acids long. CDR3 region: CASSLVQAILWNEQFF. The CDR3 DNA sequence: TGTGCCAGCAGCTTAGTCCAAGCCATTCTCTGGAATGAGCAGTTCTTC.

The chain joins TRBV2 to TRBJ2-1; D is unclear. Germline CDR1 reads SNHLY; CDR2 reads FYNNEI. CDR3 size: 15 residues. V lost 4 bases to trimming and J lost 5 bases, with 15 bases between them. CDR3: CASSVEIARNNEQFF. The CDR3 region has the DNA TGTGCCAGCAGTGTGGAGATAGCTCGAAACAATGAGCAGTTCTTC.

This chain joins TRBV29-1 and TRBJ2-7; 8 bases match TRBD1. The trim removed 4 bases at V and 5 bases at J, leaving 16 bases unmatched. The CDR3 has 16 amino acids. CDR1 is SQVTM and CDR2 is ANQGSEA in the germline V gene. CDR3 in DNA: TGCAGCGTTGGCCCGGCCCAGGGGGCGCATGACAACGAGCAGTACTTC. Translating gives CSVGPAQGAHDNEQYF.

The chain uses TRBV29-1 and TRBJ2-6, with 8 bases that match TRBD1. After removal of 0 bases from V and 0 bases from J, the junction contained 10 bases not matched to a gene. The CDR3 loop spans 19 amino acids. The germline V gene encodes CDR1 SQVTM and CDR2 ANQGSEA. CDR3 nucleotides: TGCAGCGTTGAAGAGCAAGGACAGGGACTCAGCTCTGGGGCCAACGTCCTGACTTTC. This encodes CSVEEQGQGLSSGANVLTF.

V is TRBV29-1 and J is TRBJ2-6; the D gene could be TRBD1 or TRBD2 (6 bases each). Germline CDR1 SQVTM, CDR2 ANQGSEA. The V end was cut by 1 base, the J end by 2 bases, with 9 bases between. CDR3 length equals 15 residues. CDR3 in DNA: TGCAGCGTTGAAGGGGGGGCGGCTGGGGCCAACGTCCTGACTTTC. It is translated as CSVEGGAAGANVLTF.

The chain recombines TRBV11-3 with TRBJ2-3, with D tentatively TRBD1 (7 bases). The V end was cut by 0 bases, the J end by 1 base, with 11 bases between. Per germline, CDR1 SGHNT and CDR2 YENEEA. The CDR3 has 16 amino acids. CDR3 sequence: CASSLEGGTGTDTQYF. Written as DNA, the CDR3 is TGTGCCAGCAGCTTAGAGGGCGGGACAGGCACAGATACGCAGTATTTT.

V is TRBV7-6 and J is TRBJ2-2; 13 nucleotides match TRBD2. Germline V gene data show CDR1 as SGHVS and CDR2 as FNYEAQ. V trimming: 3 bases; J trimming: 6 bases; junction bases outside the gene matches: 7. This CDR3 contains 17 residues. The CDR3 nucleotides read TGTGCCAGCAGCTTGGCCACTAGCGGGGGGGCCGCCGGGGAGCTGTTTTTT. Amino acid sequence: CASSLATSGGAAGELFF.

The CDR3 loop is CASSPGLAGEHPSDEQYF. As DNA, the CDR3 is TGTGCCAGTAGTCCTGGACTAGCGGGGGAGCATCCCTCGGACGAGCAGTACTTC. This sequence joins TRBV19 and TRBJ2-7, with 13 positions matching TRBD2. This CDR3 contains 18 residues. Germline CDR1 reads LNHDA; CDR2 reads SQIVND (reference sequence). J was trimmed by 5 bases and V by 5 bases; bases with no gene match: 15.

In regard to this clonotype: A single base separates this from a much larger clone, so it may be a read error. V gene TRBV6-1 combines with J gene TRBJ2-1; tentative D call: TRBD1 (6 bases). The CDR3 length is 15 residues. CDR1 and CDR2 from the germline V gene are MNHNS and SASEGT. CDR3 in DNA: TGTGCCAGAAGTGTAGGGACAAAGTCCTACAATGAGCAGTTCTTC. Its protein is CARSVGTKSYNEQFF.

V usage is TRBV7-9 and J usage is TRBJ2-3, with TRBD1 as a possible D gene (6 bases). Germline-derived CDR1 and CDR2 are SEHNR and FQNEAQ (reference sequence). The CDR3 covers 15 residues. The V end lost 0 bases, the J end lost 2 bases, and 9 bases lay between the germline ends. CDR3 protein: CASSLADRNTDTQYF. The CDR3 DNA is TGTGCCAGCAGCTTAGCCGACAGGAACACAGATACGCAGTATTTT.

This clonotype was seen more than once but under ten times. The chain has TRBV28 and TRBJ2-3, with 7 bases fitting TRBD2. The CDR3 length is 16 residues. The V segment lost 1 base and the J segment 4 bases; nucleotides outside the gene matches: 8. Germline CDR1 reads MDHEN; CDR2 reads SYDVKM. The CDR3 sequence is CASSLFVAGVSDTQYF. In nucleotides, the CDR3 is TGTGCCAGCAGTTTATTTGTGGCGGGGGTGTCAGATACGCAGTATTTT.

This clonotype was found a few times. This chain joins TRBV10-3 and TRBJ2-3; the D gene is possibly TRBD1 (6 bases). Trimming stripped 6 bases from V and 1 base from J, with 11 bases between. The CDR3 extends over 14 amino acids. Germline V lookup: CDR1 ENHRY, CDR2 SYGVKD. CDR3 DNA sequence: TGTGCCATCAGAAGCACAGGGCGCACAGATACGCAGTATTTT. Its translation is CAIRSTGRTDTQYF.

The chain carries TRBV11-2 and TRBJ2-5, with D possibly called TRBD1 or TRBD2 (6 bases each). The CDR3 totals 16 residues. With 3 bases removed from V and 2 bases from J, the gap between germline ends came to 16 bases. The V gene's germline CDR1 is SGHAT and CDR2 FQNNGV. CDR3 sequence reads: CASSFVPRGRQETQYF. The CDR3 coding sequence is TGTGCCAGCAGCTTTGTACCCCGGGGGCGGCAAGAGACCCAGTACTTC.

The chain combines TRBV5-1 with TRBJ1-1; the match to TRBD1 covers 7 bases. From germline, CDR1 is SGHRS and CDR2 YFSETQ. J gave up 6 bases and V 5 bases, and 4 bases lay outside the gene matches. The CDR3 has 12 residues. The CDR3 region has the DNA TGCGCCAGCAGAGCAGGGGGTCCTGAAGCTTTCTTT. Translated: CASRAGGPEAFF.

This sequence joins TRBV24-1 and TRBJ2-3; D perhaps matches TRBD1 (8 bases). CDR1 and CDR2 from the germline V gene are KGHDR and SFDVKD. With 3 bases removed from V and 6 bases from J, the gap between germline ends came to 15 bases. The CDR3 is made up of 15 amino acids. The CDR3 coding sequence is TGTGCCACCAGTGATAGTTACAGGGGGGGGGATACGCAGTATTTT. Translation: CATSDSYRGGDTQYF.

This clonotype was found many times. CDR3 nucleotides: TGTGCCAGCAGCTTAGGCGGGGCAGGGAGTATCGATGAGCAGTTCTTC. Translating it yields CASSLGGAGSIDEQFF. The chain combines TRBV7-2 with TRBJ2-1; TRBD2 might be the D (6 bases). This CDR3 has 16 residues. V was shortened by 1 base and J by 8 bases, with 18 bases between the two germline ends. From germline, CDR1 is SGHTA and CDR2 FQGNSA.

This clonotype was recorded a few times. The V gene is TRBV11-1, the J gene TRBJ2-1; the D is unclear. The V gene lost 4 bases and the J gene lost 10 bases, with 14 bases spanning the gap. From germline, CDR1 is SGHAT and CDR2 FQDESV (reference sequence). The CDR3 consists of 13 residues. CDR3 amino acids: CASSWAGKIEQFF. As DNA, the CDR3 is TGTGCCAGCAGCTGGGCTGGGAAAATAGAGCAGTTCTTC.

This clonotype was seen only a few times. The chain couples TRBV6-1 to TRBJ2-1; D unresolved. There are 16 residues in the CDR3. The V and J ends lost 3 bases and 9 bases respectively, with 21 bases between them. CDR1 is MNHNS and CDR2 is SASEGT in the germline V gene. CDR3 sequence: CASSDLSPAETFEQFF. In DNA, the CDR3 is TGTGCCAGCAGTGATCTTTCGCCAGCCGAAACTTTTGAGCAGTTCTTC.

Comment on this clonotype: The junction does not match germline at one end; this may be a read error. The chain uses TRBV7-2 and TRBJ1-6, with D unclear. CDR3 length equals 16 residues. The germline V gene encodes CDR1 SGHTA and CDR2 FQGNSA. CDR3 region: CVSSPLRGGKNSPLHF. In nucleotides, the CDR3 is TGTGTCAGCAGCCCACTCCGCGGAGGGAAGAATTCACCCCTCCACTTT.

In the case of this clonotype: One end of the junction does not line up with germline, which may come from a read error. This sequence joins TRBV14 and TRBJ2-1, with D possibly matching TRBD2 (6 bases). CDR3 size: 15 residues. From germline, CDR1 is SGHDN and CDR2 FVKESK. The CDR3 loop reads CASSLRRGSPTMPLF. CDR3 sequence (DNA): TGTGCCAGCAGCCTCAGACGGGGGTCACCTACAATGCCCCTCTTC. Filled out from reference TRBV14 and TRBJ2-1, the complete variable domain reads EAGVTQFPSHSVIEKGQTVTLRCDPISGHDNLYWYRRVMGKEIKFLLHFVKESKQDESGMPNNRFLAERTGGTYSTLKVQPAELEDSGVYFCASSLRRGSPTMPLFGPGTRLTVL.

This clonotype was counted only a few times. The chain employs TRBV5-5 and TRBJ2-7; D is ambiguous. Trimming removed 4 bases from V and 4 bases from J, with 15 bases in between. The CDR3 sequence is 14 residues long. Germline lookup yields CDR1 SGHKS and CDR2 YYEKEE (reference sequence). CDR3 amino acids: CASSLLRHGYEQYF. For the CDR3, the DNA is TGTGCCAGCAGCCTCTTACGACACGGATACGAGCAGTACTTC. Combining the CDR3 with reference TRBV5-5 and TRBJ2-7 gives the whole variable domain DAGVTQSPTHLIKTRGQQVTLRCSPISGHKSVSWYQQVLGQGPQFIFQYYEKEERGRGNFPDRFSARQFPNYSSELNVNALLLGDSALYLCASSLLRHGYEQYFGPGTRLTVT.

A single count supports this clonotype. The chain has TRBV28 and TRBJ2-2, with 9 bases aligning to TRBD1. The CDR3 has 14 residues. After removal of 7 bases from V and 5 bases from J, the junction contained 5 bases not matched to a gene. CDR1 and CDR2 from the germline V gene are MDHEN and SYDVKM. This chain's CDR3 is CASINRGLTGELFF. The CDR3 DNA is TGTGCCAGCATTAACAGGGGGCTGACCGGGGAGCTGTTTTTT.

This clonotype was recorded many times. J is TRBJ1-4 and V is TRBV4-3; TRBD1 agrees at 11 bases. The CDR3 is 15 amino acids. Germline lookup yields CDR1 LGHNA and CDR2 YSLEER. J gave up 8 bases and V 4 bases, and 6 bases lay outside the gene matches. DNA of the CDR3: TGCGCCAGCAGCCCCACCGGGACAGGGGGAGAAAAACTGTTTTTT. Residues: CASSPTGTGGEKLFF.

As concerns this clonotype: Since a much larger clone is just one base distant, this may be a read error. This chain uses TRBV7-6 with TRBJ1-1, with D possibly matching TRBD1 (6 bases). This CDR3 region has 13 residues. Germline V gene data show CDR1 as SGHVS and CDR2 as FNYEAQ. The CDR3 region has the DNA TGTGCCAACAGCTCACAGGGACCCACTGAAGCTTTCTTT. This encodes CANSSQGPTEAFF.